This paragraph covers one T cell receptor (beta chain) sequence. What it binds is unknown. Germline loops: CDR1 PRHDT, CDR2 FYEKMQ (reference sequence). This CDR3 has 16 amino acids. J gave up 4 bases and V 5 bases, and 12 bases lay outside the gene matches. Measured with immunoSEQ multiplex PCR; TCRdb has only the in-frame clones, and not every one. The data show over 15,000 clones, less than 95% seen once. The record originates from a study of OX40 agonist ivuxolimab in advanced cancers. Overall study: Averaging roughly 60 years in age, with a range of roughly 20 to 90, the cohort was approximately 87% male. Study-wide points: At 0.1 to 3.0 mg/kg, clonal expansion of CD4+ and CD8+ blood T cells had occurred by week 6.

The sequencing used CD4+ or CD8+ T cells sorted from blood, collected in a trial of the OX40 agonist ivuxolimab. This clonotype was obtained from an adult with an advanced solid tumor such as melanoma, head and neck, liver or kidney cancer. The chain combines TRBV13 with TRBJ2-5; 8 bases are shared with TRBD1. The CDR3 region is CASSQGAGMMGETQYF. In DNA form, the CDR3 reads TGTGCCAGCAGCCAGGGGGCAGGCATGATGGGAGAGACCCAGTACTTC.